This T cell receptor beta chain was captured in a study of tissue T cells after allogeneic stem cell transplantation. The germline V gene has CDR1 SGHDT and CDR2 YYEEEE. The length of the CDR3 is 13 residues. V lost 0 bases and J 4 bases, leaving 7 bases between the germline ends. With respect to this clone: Its antigen is not known.

TCRbeta CDR3 was sequenced at survey depth with template counts. Data came from immunoSEQ multiplex PCR; TCRdb stores just in-frame clones and leaves some out. The sample holds some 1,100 clones; less than 70% are singletons and the top ten take approximately 14%. Steroid-refractory graft-versus-host disease after allogeneic hematopoietic cell transplant qualified adults for prospective research-autopsy enrollment. Every graft-versus-host disease patient had gastrointestinal disease and got several lines of graft-versus-host disease therapy. Autopsy tissues spanned esophagus to rectum, liver, skin, and lymphoid organs including spleen. Study findings and constraints: Shared clones across patients were few; motif clustering revealed tissue-specific shared signatures.

The TCR was taken from an older male patient with steroid-refractory graft-versus-host disease after an allogeneic stem cell transplant. The graft donor may be the source of some T cells. Sample: stomach tissue, taken at autopsy. The chain employs TRBV5-6 and TRBJ1-2, with D possibly matching TRBD1 (6 bases). The CDR3 loop reads CASSLGTAYGYTF. The CDR3 DNA follows: TGTGCCAGCAGCTTGGGGACAGCCTATGGCTACACCTTC.